These T cell receptor beta chains were read from a single sample in a study of cytomegalovirus exposure and HLA in healthy donors. The repertoire was sequenced with immunoSEQ multiplex PCR; TCRdb's copy has only in-frame clones and lacks some. The data show around 140,000 clones, about 91% seen once. Sequencing used PBMCs. The receptors shown here come from a young woman in good health and CMV-seronegative. CDR3s include the opening cysteine and the closing phenylalanine or tryptophan. The order of the fields is clone size, V gene, J gene, D gene, CDR3 protein, CDR3 DNA. D genes are given only for firm matches. Rows may omit the clone size; those that give it use once, few, many or a size class.

clone size: once
V gene: TRBV11-2
J gene: TRBJ1-3
D gene: TRBD1
CDR3 protein: CASSYWDRRGDTIYF
CDR3 DNA: TGTGCCAGCAGCTATTGGGACAGGCGGGGAGACACCATATATTTT

clone size: -
V gene: TRBV5-1
J gene: TRBJ1-2
D gene: TRBD1
CDR3 protein: CASSVSETGGDYGYTF
CDR3 DNA: TGCGCCAGCAGCGTTTCCGAAACAGGGGGCGACTATGGCTACACCTTC

clone size: once
V gene: TRBV21-1
J gene: TRBJ1-1
D gene: -
CDR3 protein: CASSKQQGVRTEAFF
CDR3 DNA: TGTGCCAGCAGCAAGCAACAGGGAGTAAGGACTGAAGCTTTCTTT

clone size: -
V gene: TRBV21-1
J gene: TRBJ2-2
D gene: -
CDR3 protein: CASSKVRTGVNTGELFF
CDR3 DNA: TGTGCCAGCAGCAAGGTAAGGACAGGGGTAAACACCGGGGAGCTGTTTTTT

clone size: few
V gene: TRBV27
J gene: TRBJ2-7
D gene: -
CDR3 protein: CASSLAVTYEQYF
CDR3 DNA: TGTGCCAGCAGTTTGGCAGTGACCTACGAGCAGTACTTC

clone size: -
V gene: TRBV19
J gene: TRBJ2-5
D gene: -
CDR3 protein: CASSWRGGLQETQYF
CDR3 DNA: TGTGCCAGTAGTTGGAGGGGGGGCCTTCAAGAGACCCAGTACTTC

clone size: -
V gene: TRBV29-1
J gene: TRBJ2-3
D gene: -
CDR3 protein: CSVGGSSSTDTQYF
CDR3 DNA: TGCAGCGTTGGCGGATCGTCTAGCACAGATACGCAGTATTTT

clone size: -
V gene: TRBV7-2
J gene: TRBJ1-6
D gene: -
CDR3 protein: CASSSLEGGAPGSPLHF
CDR3 DNA: TGTGCCAGCAGCTCACTCGAGGGGGGGGCCCCGGGTTCACCCCTCCACTTT

clone size: -
V gene: TRBV6-6
J gene: TRBJ1-1
D gene: TRBD1
CDR3 protein: CASSPGGNTEAFF
CDR3 DNA: TGTGCCAGCAGTCCAGGGGGAAACACTGAAGCTTTCTTT

clone size: -
V gene: TRBV5-1
J gene: TRBJ2-7
D gene: -
CDR3 protein: CASSPGTQTLDEQYF
CDR3 DNA: TGCGCCAGCAGCCCCGGGACACAAACACTCGACGAGCAGTACTTC

clone size: -
V gene: TRBV18
J gene: TRBJ1-2
D gene: TRBD1
CDR3 protein: CASDIWTGGDGYTF
CDR3 DNA: TGTGCCAGCGATATATGGACAGGGGGCGATGGCTACACCTTC

clone size: -
V gene: TRBV6-6
J gene: TRBJ1-5
D gene: -
CDR3 protein: CASSPSRGYNQPQHF
CDR3 DNA: TGTGCCAGCAGCCCGAGTCGCGGTTATAATCAGCCCCAGCATTTT

clone size: -
V gene: TRBV6-1
J gene: TRBJ1-4
D gene: -
CDR3 protein: CASSESGINEKLFF
CDR3 DNA: TGTGCCAGCAGTGAATCGGGAATTAATGAAAAACTGTTTTTT

clone size: -
V gene: TRBV5-8
J gene: TRBJ2-5
D gene: TRBD1
CDR3 protein: CASSVGQGWSQETQYF
CDR3 DNA: TGTGCCAGCAGCGTGGGACAGGGGTGGTCTCAAGAGACCCAGTACTTC

clone size: -
V gene: TRBV6-6
J gene: TRBJ2-1
D gene: -
CDR3 protein: CASSYPSSYNEQFF
CDR3 DNA: TGTGCCAGCAGTTACCCTAGCTCCTACAATGAGCAGTTCTTC

clone size: -
V gene: TRBV5-4
J gene: TRBJ1-1
D gene: -
CDR3 protein: CASSPGFASEEAFF
CDR3 DNA: TGTGCCAGCAGCCCGGGGTTCGCGTCGGAAGAAGCTTTCTTT

clone size: -
V gene: TRBV6-5
J gene: TRBJ2-5
D gene: -
CDR3 protein: CASSYSGGPETQYF
CDR3 DNA: TGTGCCAGCAGTTACTCCGGGGGTCCAGAGACCCAGTACTTC

clone size: -
V gene: TRBV27
J gene: TRBJ1-1
D gene: -
CDR3 protein: CASSLAGRNTEAFF
CDR3 DNA: TGTGCCAGCAGTCTCGCGGGCCGGAACACTGAAGCTTTCTTT

clone size: -
V gene: TRBV5-8
J gene: TRBJ1-5
D gene: TRBD1
CDR3 protein: CASSLAGDSYQPQHF
CDR3 DNA: TGTGCCAGCAGCTTGGCGGGGGACAGTTATCAGCCCCAGCATTTT

clone size: once
V gene: TRBV29-1
J gene: TRBJ1-1
D gene: TRBD1
CDR3 protein: CSVYQGVGTEAFF
CDR3 DNA: TGCAGCGTTTATCAGGGGGTAGGCACTGAAGCTTTCTTT

clone size: -
V gene: TRBV2
J gene: TRBJ1-5
D gene: -
CDR3 protein: CASSSWGEQPQHF
CDR3 DNA: TGTGCCAGCAGTTCGTGGGGGGAGCAGCCCCAGCATTTT

clone size: -
V gene: TRBV2
J gene: TRBJ2-3
D gene: -
CDR3 protein: CASVPVPDTQYF
CDR3 DNA: TGTGCCAGCGTCCCGGTCCCAGATACGCAGTATTTT

clone size: -
V gene: TRBV5-1
J gene: TRBJ1-1
D gene: -
CDR3 protein: CASSLYYRSNTEAFF
CDR3 DNA: TGCGCCAGCAGCTTGTACTACCGATCGAACACTGAAGCTTTCTTT

clone size: -
V gene: TRBV10-1
J gene: TRBJ1-1
D gene: TRBD1
CDR3 protein: CASSRGGSLNTEAFF
CDR3 DNA: TGCGCCAGCAGCAGAGGGGGCAGCCTGAACACTGAAGCTTTCTTT

clone size: -
V gene: TRBV11-2
J gene: TRBJ1-2
D gene: -
CDR3 protein: CASSLTGGSDGYTF
CDR3 DNA: TGTGCCAGCAGCTTGACGGGGGGCTCGGATGGCTACACCTTC

clone size: -
V gene: TRBV25-1
J gene: TRBJ2-7
D gene: TRBD2
CDR3 protein: CASSEQAAGSSYEQYF
CDR3 DNA: TGTGCCAGCAGTGAACAAGCAGCGGGGAGCTCCTACGAGCAGTACTTC

clone size: once
V gene: TRBV19
J gene: TRBJ1-5
D gene: -
CDR3 protein: CASRTITRNNQPQHF
CDR3 DNA: TGTGCCAGTAGGACAATAACAAGGAACAATCAGCCCCAGCATTTT

clone size: -
V gene: TRBV7-8
J gene: TRBJ1-5
D gene: -
CDR3 protein: CASSLEGQRNQPQHF
CDR3 DNA: TGTGCCAGCAGCTTAGAGGGGCAAAGGAATCAGCCCCAGCATTTT

clone size: -
V gene: TRBV5-1
J gene: TRBJ2-5
D gene: TRBD2
CDR3 protein: CASSWMASGGLTRETQYF
CDR3 DNA: TGCGCCAGCAGTTGGATGGCTAGCGGGGGACTTACGCGAGAGACCCAGTACTTC

clone size: -
V gene: TRBV6-5
J gene: TRBJ2-7
D gene: TRBD1
CDR3 protein: CASSSRQGYYEQYF
CDR3 DNA: TGTGCCAGCAGTTCCCGACAGGGTTACTACGAGCAGTACTTC

clone size: -
V gene: TRBV5-1
J gene: TRBJ2-3
D gene: -
CDR3 protein: CASRVRAPDTQYF
CDR3 DNA: TGCGCCAGCAGGGTGAGGGCCCCAGATACGCAGTATTTT

clone size: -
V gene: TRBV2
J gene: TRBJ1-2
D gene: -
CDR3 protein: CASCKILNYGYTF
CDR3 DNA: TGTGCCAGCTGCAAAATTCTAAACTATGGCTACACCTTC

clone size: -
V gene: TRBV7-2
J gene: TRBJ1-1
D gene: -
CDR3 protein: CASSLVYNTEAFF
CDR3 DNA: TGTGCCAGCAGCTTAGTCTACAACACTGAAGCTTTCTTT

clone size: -
V gene: TRBV6-1
J gene: TRBJ1-1
D gene: TRBD1
CDR3 protein: CATLVTGGTEAFF
CDR3 DNA: TGTGCCACCTTAGTTACAGGGGGAACTGAAGCTTTCTTT

clone size: -
V gene: TRBV5-1
J gene: TRBJ1-4
D gene: -
CDR3 protein: CASSFGSPGEKLFF
CDR3 DNA: TGCGCCAGCAGCTTCGGGTCTCCCGGGGAAAAACTGTTTTTT

clone size: -
V gene: TRBV7-9
J gene: TRBJ2-1
D gene: -
CDR3 protein: CASEGLGANEQFF
CDR3 DNA: TGTGCCAGCGAGGGTTTGGGGGCGAATGAGCAGTTCTTC

clone size: -
V gene: TRBV5-6
J gene: TRBJ1-6
D gene: TRBD1
CDR3 protein: CASSRTTGDFSPLHF
CDR3 DNA: TGTGCCAGCAGCCGAACGACAGGGGATTTCTCACCCCTCCACTTT

clone size: -
V gene: TRBV7-2
J gene: TRBJ2-1
D gene: TRBD2
CDR3 protein: CASSLSGGAGEQFF
CDR3 DNA: TGTGCCAGCAGCCTTAGCGGGGGGGCGGGTGAGCAGTTCTTC

clone size: -
V gene: TRBV19
J gene: TRBJ1-1
D gene: -
CDR3 protein: CASSALVRNTEAFF
CDR3 DNA: TGTGCCAGTAGTGCCCTAGTCCGGAACACTGAAGCTTTCTTT

clone size: -
V gene: TRBV7-6
J gene: TRBJ2-7
D gene: -
CDR3 protein: CASGTDYEQYF
CDR3 DNA: TGTGCCAGTGGGACTGACTACGAGCAGTACTTC

clone size: -
V gene: TRBV13
J gene: TRBJ2-3
D gene: TRBD2
CDR3 protein: CASSSQRGGTDTQYF
CDR3 DNA: TGTGCCAGCAGCTCGCAGCGGGGGGGCACAGATACGCAGTATTTT

clone size: -
V gene: TRBV15
J gene: TRBJ2-5
D gene: TRBD2
CDR3 protein: CATSRAWVAGENQETQYF
CDR3 DNA: TGTGCCACCAGCAGAGCCTGGGTAGCGGGGGAAAACCAAGAGACCCAGTACTTC

clone size: -
V gene: TRBV19
J gene: TRBJ1-6
D gene: -
CDR3 protein: CASMGFEDKINSPLHF
CDR3 DNA: TGTGCCAGTATGGGTTTCGAGGACAAGATTAATTCACCCCTCCACTTT

clone size: -
V gene: TRBV14
J gene: TRBJ1-1
D gene: -
CDR3 protein: CASSQVISWGVNTEAFF
CDR3 DNA: TGTGCCAGCAGCCAAGTTATATCCTGGGGGGTGAACACTGAAGCTTTCTTT

clone size: once
V gene: TRBV7-3
J gene: TRBJ2-6
D gene: -
CDR3 protein: CASSNFEAGANVLTF
CDR3 DNA: TGTGCCAGCAGCAATTTCGAGGCTGGGGCCAACGTCCTGACTTTC

clone size: -
V gene: TRBV25-1
J gene: TRBJ2-1
D gene: -
CDR3 protein: CASSEISHEQFF
CDR3 DNA: TGTGCCAGCAGTGAAATTAGCCATGAGCAGTTCTTC